This section outlines one T cell receptor beta chain sequence together with its context. This entry belongs to a study of blood T cell repertoires in COVID-19. Study background: Collection of acute and convalescent COVID-19 samples took place in the United States, Italy and Spain.

Authors' processing steps: The assay estimated nucleated cells by amplifying reference gene primers. Sequenced by immunoSEQ multiplex PCR; TCRdb stores in-frame clones only, minus some. That table furnishes V, J and clone size, whereas the DNA furnished D and trimming. The repertoire includes approximately 390,000 clones, around 90% of them detected once, and around 7% sits in the top ten. V lost 1 base and J 3 bases, leaving 10 bases between the germline ends. CDR1 and CDR2 from the germline V gene are SGHAT and FQNNGV. This CDR3 has 15 residues. The receptor was derived from a man aged 18 to 29 with active or convalescent COVID-19. Sequenced input: peripheral blood. The chain joins TRBV11-2 to TRBJ2-4, with a possible D match to TRBD2 (6 bases). CDR3 DNA: TGTGCCAGCAGCTTAGCGGGGACTGGCAAAAACATTCAGTACTTC. The encoded protein is CASSLAGTGKNIQYF.